Below, 22 T cell receptor beta chains from the same sample are listed, as sequenced in a study of tumor-infiltrating lymphocytes in localized non-small cell lung cancer. Assay used: immunoSEQ multiplex PCR; TCRdb lists only in-frame clones, some missing. The table has roughly 30,000 clones, approximately 83% seen once. Sequencing was done on a sample of lung tumor tissue. These receptors were taken from a human donor with non-small cell lung cancer.

The rearrangement joins TRBV4-1 to TRBJ1-2, with 7 nucleotides matching TRBD1. This CDR3 is built from 15 residues. J was trimmed by 2 bases and V by 5 bases; bases with no gene match: 8. The germline V gene encodes CDR1 MGHRA and CDR2 YSYEKL. The CDR3 region is CASSLGQVPNYGYTF. The CDR3, as DNA: TGCGCCAGCAGCTTAGGACAGGTCCCGAACTATGGCTACACCTTC.

The gene calls are TRBV15 and TRBJ1-5, with D possibly being TRBD1 (5 bases). The V end lost 8 bases, the J end lost 6 bases, and 20 bases lay between the germline ends. Germline CDR1 and CDR2: LNHNV and YYDKDF (reference sequence). The CDR3 length is 15 residues. The CDR3 bases are TGTGCCACCGCTGGTGGGACCCCCGGGGGTCAGCCCCAGCATTTT. Protein product: CATAGGTPGGQPQHF.

This clone was seen a few times. The gene calls are TRBV15 and TRBJ1-1; 8 bases fit TRBD1. J lost 2 bases, V lost 0 bases, and 11 bases had no gene match. The CDR3 spans 18 residues. Germline CDR1 and CDR2: LNHNV and YYDKDF (reference sequence). The CDR3 nucleotides read TGTGCCACCAGCAGAGATAGACGGAATGGACAGGGTAACACTGAAGCTTTCTTT. Amino acids: CATSRDRRNGQGNTEAFF.

This clone was seen just once. This chain connects TRBV6-5 to TRBJ2-3; D may match TRBD1 or TRBD2 (6 bases each). The CDR3 spans 15 residues. Germline loops: CDR1 MNHEY, CDR2 SVGAGI. The V end lost 0 bases, the J end lost 6 bases, and 13 bases lay between the germline ends. In nucleotides, the CDR3 is TGTGCCAGCAGTTACTCGCGGGGCGACAGGGATACGCAGTATTTT. This encodes CASSYSRGDRDTQYF.

The CDR3 protein is CASSEARGDEKLFF. The CDR3 DNA is TGTGCCAGCAGTGAAGCCAGAGGTGATGAAAAACTGTTTTTT. The rearrangement uses TRBV6-1 and TRBJ1-4; D is uncertain. The CDR3 runs 14 residues. The ends were cut back, 0 bases at V and 6 bases at J, with 8 bases in the middle. Per germline, CDR1 MNHNS and CDR2 SASEGT.

The chain joins TRBV30 to TRBJ2-5; either TRBD1 or TRBD2 may supply D (6 bases each). The CDR3 runs to 16 residues. Per germline, CDR1 GTSNPN and CDR2 SVGIG (reference sequence). The V end lost 0 bases, the J end lost 0 bases, and 14 bases lay between the germline ends. CDR3 protein: CAWSVLGGTYQETQYF. The CDR3 DNA reads as TGTGCCTGGAGTGTATTAGGGGGGACTTACCAAGAGACCCAGTACTTC.

The V call is TRBV18, the J call TRBJ2-7, with D possibly TRBD2 on 5 matching bases. Germline CDR1 is KGHSH and CDR2 is LQKENI. The CDR3 is made up of 15 amino acids. V dropped 5 bases and J dropped 2 bases, with 16 bases sitting between them. CDR3 region: CASSAIRGMTYEQYF. The DNA of the CDR3 is TGTGCCAGCTCAGCGATACGGGGTATGACCTACGAGCAGTACTTC.

This chain uses TRBV14 with TRBJ2-3; D is unresolved. The CDR3 length is 14 residues. Trimming stripped 3 bases from V and 3 bases from J, with 10 bases between. The germline V gene has CDR1 SGHDN and CDR2 FVKESK. CDR3 protein: CASSHGWETDTQYF. The DNA for the CDR3 is TGTGCCAGCAGCCACGGGTGGGAAACAGATACGCAGTATTTT.

This chain connects TRBV4-3 to TRBJ1-1; D is possibly TRBD1 (5 bases). CDR1 LGHNA and CDR2 YSLEER come from the germline V gene. Between the trimmed V and J ends, which lost 3 bases and 0 bases, there was a span of 11 bases. This CDR3 contains 15 residues. The CDR3 DNA follows: TGCGCCAGCAGCCAGGGGGAGGGCATGAACACTGAAGCTTTCTTT. Its protein is CASSQGEGMNTEAFF.

The chain carries TRBV18 and TRBJ2-7; tentative D call: TRBD2 (6 bases). The ends were cut back, 4 bases at V and 3 bases at J, with 10 bases in the middle. This CDR3 contains 13 residues. Germline CDR1 is KGHSH and CDR2 is LQKENI. This chain's CDR3 is CASSQAGSYEQYF. DNA for the CDR3: TGTGCCAGCTCACAGGCCGGGAGCTACGAGCAGTACTTC.

The rearrangement joins TRBV9 to TRBJ1-2, with D perhaps matching TRBD1 (5 bases). The CDR3 loop spans 14 amino acids. V was clipped by 7 bases and J by 3 bases, with 16 bases between them. Germline assignment: CDR1 SGDLS and CDR2 YYNGEE. The DNA of the CDR3 is TGTGCCAGCGCCGGAGCAGGGTTAGACTATGGCTACACCTTC. This sequence encodes CASAGAGLDYGYTF.

The V call is TRBV7-2, the J call TRBJ1-2, with TRBD1 as a possible D gene (6 bases). Germline CDR1 is SGHTA and CDR2 is FQGNSA. V shed 5 bases and J shed 8 bases, with 21 bases lying between them. The CDR3 sequence is 15 residues long. CDR3 in DNA: TGTGCCAGCAGCATTGGAATATCGGGGGCCAAGGGCTACACCTTC. This encodes CASSIGISGAKGYTF.

V usage is TRBV2 and J usage is TRBJ2-7; D perhaps matches TRBD1 (5 bases). The germline V gene has CDR1 SNHLY and CDR2 FYNNEI. V shed 0 bases and J shed 1 base, with 10 bases lying between them. CDR3 length: 15 residues. The CDR3 DNA is TGTGCCAGCAGTGAAGCAGGGGCCCTATCCTACGAGCAGTACTTC. Amino acids: CASSEAGALSYEQYF.

This clone was detected a few times. The chain's CDR3 is CASMWQTNTGELFF. For the CDR3, the DNA is TGTGCCAGTATGTGGCAGACGAACACCGGGGAGCTGTTTTTT. The chain has TRBV19 and TRBJ2-2; D is undetermined. Germline assignment: CDR1 LNHDA and CDR2 SQIVND (reference sequence). V lost 7 bases to trimming and J lost 0 bases, with 9 bases between them. This CDR3 has 14 amino acids.

The chain links TRBV18 to TRBJ2-1, with D hard to call. Germline V CDR1 and CDR2: KGHSH, LQKENI. V was shortened by 1 base and J by 7 bases, with 8 bases between the two germline ends. CDR3 length: 13 residues. The CDR3 is CASSPRLTNEQFF. The CDR3, as DNA: TGTGCCAGCTCACCACGTTTGACTAATGAGCAGTTCTTC.

This clone was detected once. V usage is TRBV19 and J usage is TRBJ2-3, with a weak D call TRBD2 (6 bases). Trimming left V 1 base short and J 3 bases short, with 11 bases between. The CDR3 loop spans 15 amino acids. The germline V gene encodes CDR1 LNHDA and CDR2 SQIVND (reference sequence). The CDR3, as DNA: TGTGCCAGTAGTATAGCCCTAGCGATTACAGATACGCAGTATTTT. Its translation is CASSIALAITDTQYF. The whole variable domain, remainder taken from reference TRBV19 and TRBJ2-3, is DGGITQSPKYLFRKEGQNVTLSCEQNLNHDAMYWYRQDPGQGLRLIYYSQIVNDFQKGDIAEGYSVSREKKESFPLTVTSAQKNPTAFYLCASSIALAITDTQYFGPGTRLTVL.

Here the CDR3 reads CASSVTPTGRGEKLFF. CDR3 coding DNA: TGTGCCAGCAGCGTGACCCCGACAGGCCGAGGTGAAAAACTGTTTTTT. V usage is TRBV9 and J usage is TRBJ1-4, with TRBD1 as a possible D gene (6 bases). The CDR3 is made up of 16 amino acids. Trimming shortened V by 2 bases and J by 7 bases, and 18 bases separated the two germline ends. Germline V gene data show CDR1 as SGDLS and CDR2 as YYNGEE.

This chain uses TRBV30 with TRBJ1-1, with D hard to call. The CDR3 spans 12 residues. Per germline, CDR1 GTSNPN and CDR2 SVGIG (reference sequence). Between the trimmed V and J ends, which lost 4 bases and 9 bases, there was a span of 15 bases. The CDR3 DNA is TGTGCCTGGACCCCCCAGTATAGCCAAGCTTTCTTT. Its protein product is CAWTPQYSQAFF.

The V call is TRBV4-1, the J call TRBJ2-3; possibly TRBD1 or TRBD2 for D (5 bases each). Germline CDR1 MGHRA, CDR2 YSYEKL. Trimming cost V 4 bases and J 0 bases, with 14 bases left between them. The CDR3 length is 16 residues. The CDR3 nucleotides read TGCGCCAGCAGCCCCCACGGGGCACCAAGCACAGATACGCAGTATTTT. Amino acids: CASSPHGAPSTDTQYF.

The chain has TRBV10-3 and TRBJ1-5; no clear D. Trimming took 2 bases from V and 11 from J, leaving 10 bases between them. CDR1 is ENHRY, CDR2 SYGVKD, per germline. The CDR3 length is 12 residues. The CDR3 loop is CAISEGKEAQHF. The CDR3 DNA is TGTGCCATCAGTGAGGGGAAAGAGGCCCAGCATTTT.

CDR3 loop: CASSTGQENTGELFF. CDR3 in DNA: TGTGCCAGCAGCACCGGACAGGAGAACACCGGGGAGCTGTTTTTT. The rearrangement uses TRBV5-5 and TRBJ2-2; 7 nucleotides align to TRBD1. The CDR3 consists of 15 residues. With 4 bases clipped from V and 1 base from J, the junction kept 4 bases outside the gene matches. Per germline, CDR1 SGHKS and CDR2 YYEKEE (reference sequence).

The chain is built from TRBV30 and TRBJ2-7, with D uncertain. In germline, CDR1 is GTSNPN, CDR2 SVGIG (reference sequence). The germline V and J ends were trimmed by 8 bases and 2 bases, with 10 bases remaining between them. The CDR3 has 11 amino acids. CDR3 amino acids: CARRSAYEQYF. The CDR3 DNA is TGTGCCCGCCGAAGCGCCTACGAGCAGTACTTC.